This T cell receptor (beta chain) appears in the sequencing data of a study of memory CD4+ T cells and cytomegalovirus serostatus. Points from the study as a whole: Repertoires predicted CMV serostatus with median bootstrapped AUC of around 0.95.

The assay was immunoSEQ multiplex PCR, and TCRdb's table has in-frame clones only and misses some. The table lists around 45,000 clones, more than 65% of them singletons. Concerning this clone: As yet, its antigen is unknown.

Single viable CD3+CD4+CD8-CD45RO+ cells were sorted as the memory CD4+ T cells. This sequence originates from an adult in good health and CMV-seronegative. The sequenced sample consisted of memory CD4+ T cells from blood.

The CDR3 is CASSHGTGGSTGNTIYF. The CDR3, as DNA: TGTGCCAGCAGCCATGGGACAGGGGGCTCTACTGGAAACACCATATATTTT. The chain carries TRBV4-2 and TRBJ1-3, with 12 positions matching TRBD1. With V trimmed by 3 bases and J by 2 bases, 5 bases remained unmatched. CDR1 LGHNA and CDR2 YNFKEQ come from the germline V gene. The CDR3 is made up of 17 amino acids.